Below, 3 T cell receptor beta chains from the same sample are listed, as sequenced in a study of T cells after yellow fever vaccination. Using its own MiXCR run on the 5' RACE reads, TCRdb lists one record per CDR3 protein. The table shows a few hundred thousand distinct CDR3 sequences, with about 12% occurring only once. The sample consisted of CD4+ T cells sorted from PBMCs, taken 15 days after the yellow fever booster vaccination. The receptors here all came from a young man who received the YFV17D yellow fever vaccine.

This clonotype has a handful of counts. This rearrangement joins TRBV5-1 to TRBJ1-1; tentative D call: TRBD1 (6 bases). Per the germline V gene, CDR1 is SGHRS and CDR2 is YFSETQ. The CDR3 runs to 13 residues. V lost 2 bases to trimming and J lost 5 bases, with 10 bases between them. In DNA, the CDR3 is TGCGCCAGCAGCTTTCAGGGGCAAACTGAAGCTTTCTTT. Its protein is CASSFQGQTEAFF.

This clonotype came up a few times. DNA for the CDR3: TGTGCCTCAGGCTTAAATTCACCCCTCCACTTT. Translated: CASGLNSPLHF. This sequence joins TRBV9 and TRBJ1-6; no firm D call. Germline V CDR1 and CDR2: SGDLS, YYNGEE. Trimming left V 10 bases short and J 7 bases short, with 9 bases between. CDR3 length: 11 amino acids.

Written as DNA, the CDR3 is TGTGCCAGCGGACGTAGAAGCTCCTACAATGAGCAGTTCTTC. Translation gives CASGRRSSYNEQFF. The chain links TRBV19 to TRBJ2-1; no clear D gene. The CDR3 length is 14 residues. V lost 9 bases and J lost 0, with 12 bases in between. Germline V CDR1 and CDR2: LNHDA, SQIVND (reference sequence).